The clone carrying this T cell receptor (beta chain) was observed a few times. The antigen is undetermined. These data belong to a study of blood T cells in healthy people across ages. General study findings and limits: Naive and antigen-experienced cells could not be conclusively compared, given unsorted PBMCs.

CDR1 and CDR2 from the germline V gene are SGHRS and YFSETQ. After removal of 3 bases from V and 0 bases from J, the junction contained 5 bases not matched to a gene. The CDR3 totals 17 residues. Together with a sample-barcoded 5' primer, a J-beta primer mix was included in a second PCR lasting about 7 to 12 cycles. MiXCR was run by TCRdb on the 5' RACE reads, yielding one entry per CDR3 protein. The sample contains about 770,000 distinct CDR3 sequences, around 43% of which appear only once. Sequenced sample: blood. The chain is built from TRBV5-1 and TRBJ2-6; 8 bases map to TRBD1. This sequence was found in a man aged 55 to 70 in good health. The CDR3 loop reads CASSSGDRHSGANVLTF. CDR3 nucleotide sequence: TGCGCCAGCAGCTCGGGGGACAGGCACTCTGGGGCCAACGTCCTGACTTTC.